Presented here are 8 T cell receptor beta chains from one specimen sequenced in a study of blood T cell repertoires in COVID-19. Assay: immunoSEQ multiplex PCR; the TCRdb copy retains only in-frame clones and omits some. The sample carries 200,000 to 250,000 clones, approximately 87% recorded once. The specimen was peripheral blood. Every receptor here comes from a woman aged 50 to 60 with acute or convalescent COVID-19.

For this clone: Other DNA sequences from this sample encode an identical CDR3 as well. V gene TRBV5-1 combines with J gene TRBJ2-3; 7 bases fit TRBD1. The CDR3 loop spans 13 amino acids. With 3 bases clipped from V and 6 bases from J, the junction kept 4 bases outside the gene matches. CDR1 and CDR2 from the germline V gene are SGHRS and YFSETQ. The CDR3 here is CASSSRQGDTQYF. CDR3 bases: TGCGCCAGCAGCTCACGACAGGGTGATACGCAGTATTTT.

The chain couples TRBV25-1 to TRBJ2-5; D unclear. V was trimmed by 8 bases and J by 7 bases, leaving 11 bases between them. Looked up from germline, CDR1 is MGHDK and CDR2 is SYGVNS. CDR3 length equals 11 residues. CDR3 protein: CASGGIGTQYF. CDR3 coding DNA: TGTGCCAGCGGCGGTATTGGGACCCAGTACTTC.

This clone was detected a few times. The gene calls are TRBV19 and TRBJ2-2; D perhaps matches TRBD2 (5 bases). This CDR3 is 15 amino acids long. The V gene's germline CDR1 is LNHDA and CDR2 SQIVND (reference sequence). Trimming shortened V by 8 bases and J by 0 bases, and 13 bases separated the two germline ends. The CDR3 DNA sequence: TGTGCCAGTCTCCGAAGCGGTCCGAACACCGGGGAGCTGTTTTTT. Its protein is CASLRSGPNTGELFF.

This chain's CDR3 is CASSQPGQGTDTQYF. CDR3 bases: TGTGCCAGCAGCCAACCGGGACAGGGAACAGATACGCAGTATTTT. This chain connects TRBV4-2 to TRBJ2-3, with 9 bases lining up with TRBD1. Trimming cost V 2 bases and J 3 bases; bases outside gene matches: 3. Germline V gives CDR1 LGHNA, CDR2 YNFKEQ. The CDR3 consists of 15 residues.

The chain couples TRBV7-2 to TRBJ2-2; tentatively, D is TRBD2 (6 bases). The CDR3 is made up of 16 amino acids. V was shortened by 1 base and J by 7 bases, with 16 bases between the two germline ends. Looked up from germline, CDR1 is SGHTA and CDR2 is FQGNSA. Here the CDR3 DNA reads TGTGCCAGCAGCTTAGACCCCCGGGGGTTGGACGGGGAGCTGTTTTTT. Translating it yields CASSLDPRGLDGELFF.

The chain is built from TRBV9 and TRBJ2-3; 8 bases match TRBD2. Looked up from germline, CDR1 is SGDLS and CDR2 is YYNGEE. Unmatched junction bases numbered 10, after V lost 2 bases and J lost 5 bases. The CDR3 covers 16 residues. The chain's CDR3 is CASSVLSGEAEDTQYF. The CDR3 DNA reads TGTGCCAGCAGCGTTCTTAGCGGGGAAGCGGAAGATACGCAGTATTTT.

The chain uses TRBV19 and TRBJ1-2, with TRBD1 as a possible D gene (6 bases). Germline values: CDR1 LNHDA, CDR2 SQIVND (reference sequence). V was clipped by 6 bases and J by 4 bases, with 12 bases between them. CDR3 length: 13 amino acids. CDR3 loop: CASSLDRFYGYTF. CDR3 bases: TGTGCCAGTAGCCTAGACAGGTTCTATGGCTACACCTTC. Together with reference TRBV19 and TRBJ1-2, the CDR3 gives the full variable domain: DGGITQSPKYLFRKEGQNVTLSCEQNLNHDAMYWYRQDPGQGLRLIYYSQIVNDFQKGDIAEGYSVSREKKESFPLTVTSAQKNPTAFYLCASSLDRFYGYTFGSGTRLTVV.

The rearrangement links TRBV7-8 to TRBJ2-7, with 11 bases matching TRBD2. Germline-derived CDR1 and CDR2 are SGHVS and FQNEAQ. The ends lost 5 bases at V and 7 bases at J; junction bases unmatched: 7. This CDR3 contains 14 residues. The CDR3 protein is CASSRGTSGSEQYF. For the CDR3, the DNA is TGTGCCAGCAGCCGGGGGACTAGCGGTTCGGAGCAGTACTTC.